These 27 T cell receptor beta chains were all obtained from the same sample, sequenced in a study of T cells in Graves' hyperthyroidism and ophthalmopathy. It was RNA transcripts that yielded the amplified TCR beta CDR3 regions. TCR CDR3 regions were first amplified by RT-PCR with HTBI primers. Via MiXCR, TCRdb re-called the multiplex PCR reads, giving one row per CDR3 protein. This sample yields under 700,000 distinct CDR3 sequences, of which about half are seen a single time; about 8.2% belongs to the top ten. Sequencing input: peripheral blood or thyroid tissue (not recorded which). These receptors originate from a woman aged 18-35 years with Graves' hyperthyroidism.

The rearrangement uses TRBV10-3 and TRBJ2-2; D is ambiguous. The V end was cut by 7 bases, the J end by 6 bases, with 9 bases between. CDR1 is ENHRY, CDR2 SYGVKD, per germline. The CDR3 extends over 12 amino acids. The CDR3 here is CAIKAGPGELFF. CDR3 sequence (DNA): TGTGCCATCAAAGCCGGACCCGGGGAGCTGTTTTTT.

This clonotype was counted between two and nine times. The J gene is TRBJ1-6, the V gene TRBV5-1, with 8 bases that match TRBD1. V was clipped by 8 bases and J by 8 bases; unmatched bases: 21. Germline lookup yields CDR1 SGHRS and CDR2 YFSETQ. The length of the CDR3 is 18 residues. The CDR3 loop reads CASTSGTGPLGSDSPLHF. CDR3 nucleotide sequence: TGCGCCAGTACCTCCGGGACAGGTCCGTTGGGGTCCGATTCACCCCTCCACTTT.

Turning to this clonotype: A junction boundary mismatches the germline segment, possibly from a read error. This chain links TRBV19 with TRBJ2-7, with 11 bases lining up with TRBD2. This CDR3 spans 15 amino acids. Germline CDR1 reads LNHDA; CDR2 reads SQIVND (reference sequence). The CDR3 sequence is CAGSTGTSGPYEQYF. Here the CDR3 DNA reads TGTGCCGGTAGTACAGGGACTAGCGGTCCCTACGAGCAGTACTTC.

CDR3 loop: CSVENRGLAGTVGETQYF. For the CDR3, the DNA is TGCAGCGTTGAAAACCGGGGACTAGCGGGGACGGTGGGGGAGACCCAGTACTTC. V gene TRBV29-1 combines with J gene TRBJ2-5; 13 nucleotides match TRBD2. The CDR3 has 18 amino acids. Per the germline V gene, CDR1 is SQVTM and CDR2 is ANQGSEA. V lost 2 bases to trimming and J lost 5 bases; unmatched junction nucleotides: 14. Drawing the rest from reference TRBV29-1 and TRBJ2-5, the complete variable domain is SAVISQKPSRDICQRGTSLTIQCQVDSQVTMMFWYRQQPGQSLTLIATANQGSEATYESGFVIDKFPISRPNLTFSTLTVSNMSPEDSSIYLCSVENRGLAGTVGETQYFGPGTRLLVL.

This clonotype has a handful of counts. The chain employs TRBV5-1 and TRBJ1-2; D is unclear. Germline V gene data show CDR1 as SGHRS and CDR2 as YFSETQ. The V end was cut by 0 bases, the J end by 8 bases, with 14 bases between. CDR3 length equals 14 residues. The CDR3, as DNA: TGCGCCAGCAGCTTGGCCGATCGAGCATACGGCTACACCTTC. Encoded protein: CASSLADRAYGYTF.

This chain links TRBV6-6 with TRBJ2-7, with D possibly TRBD1 on 6 matching bases. The V end lost 4 bases, the J end lost 5 bases, and 12 bases lay between the germline ends. The CDR3 contains 13 residues. Germline CDR1 reads MNHNY; CDR2 reads SVGAGI (reference sequence). CDR3 DNA sequence: TGTGCCAGCAGTTTAGTTTACAGGGACGAGCAGTACTTC. This gives the protein CASSLVYRDEQYF.

The V call is TRBV6-1, the J call TRBJ1-2; 8 nucleotides match TRBD1. The CDR3 sequence is 15 residues long. V shed 8 bases and J 2 bases; nucleotides not matched to a gene: 10. In germline, CDR1 is MNHNS, CDR2 SASEGT. CDR3 sequence (DNA): TGTGCCAGCGGCGCACCAGGGACAGGCAACTATGGCTACACCTTC. Residues: CASGAPGTGNYGYTF.

This clonotype has a handful of counts. The chain recombines TRBV7-3 with TRBJ2-2; D may be TRBD1 or TRBD2 (5 bases each). This CDR3 region has 17 residues. The germline CDR1 and CDR2 sequences are SGHTA and FQGTGA. Trimming took off 5 bases at V and 5 bases at J, with 21 bases between the two ends. CDR3 in DNA: TGTGCCAGCAGCCCCTATGTCCAGGGCTCGGGAACCGGGGAGCTGTTTTTT. Its translation is CASSPYVQGSGTGELFF.

This clonotype was found many times. J is TRBJ2-5 and V is TRBV29-1; no reliable D call. Germline V gene lookup returns CDR1 SQVTM and CDR2 ANQGSEA. This CDR3 contains 11 residues. V dropped 4 bases and J dropped 5 bases, with 8 bases sitting between them. The CDR3 sequence: CSVVLAETQYF. The CDR3 DNA sequence: TGCAGCGTTGTCCTCGCCGAGACCCAGTACTTC. The full variable domain, with the rest looked up from reference TRBV29-1 and TRBJ2-5, is SAVISQKPSRDICQRGTSLTIQCQVDSQVTMMFWYRQQPGQSLTLIATANQGSEATYESGFVIDKFPISRPNLTFSTLTVSNMSPEDSSIYLCSVVLAETQYFGPGTRLLVL.

CDR3 DNA: TGTGCCACCAGTGATAGGGGACAGGACGCCTATGGCTACACCTTC. This gives the protein CATSDRGQDAYGYTF. The chain has TRBV24-1 and TRBJ1-2, with 8 bases identical to TRBD1. With V trimmed by 3 bases and J by 4 bases, 6 bases remained unmatched. In germline, CDR1 is KGHDR, CDR2 SFDVKD. The CDR3 is 15 amino acids.

This clonotype was seen at least ten times. This sequence joins TRBV10-3 and TRBJ1-6; the D gene is possibly TRBD1 (5 bases). Germline-derived CDR1 and CDR2 are ENHRY and SYGVKD. The CDR3 length is 15 residues. V lost 10 bases and J lost 9, with 22 bases in between. The CDR3 coding sequence is TGTGCCAGCCGCGTGGTCCAGGGTGTCGGTTCACCCCTCCACTTT. It specifies CASRVVQGVGSPLHF.

The CDR3 DNA sequence: TGTGCCAGCAGCTTGACAGGACAGGGTCGAGAGCAGTACTTC. As protein: CASSLTGQGREQYF. J is TRBJ2-7 and V is TRBV7-9; 8 nucleotides align to TRBD1. V was pared by 3 bases and J by 7 bases, with 8 bases of the junction left unmatched. This CDR3 contains 14 residues. Germline-derived CDR1 and CDR2 are SEHNR and FQNEAQ (reference sequence).

This clonotype was seen once. The rearrangement uses TRBV10-3 and TRBJ1-5; D is uncertain. V was pared by 6 bases and J by 0 bases, with 9 bases between. Germline-derived CDR1 and CDR2 are ENHRY and SYGVKD. The CDR3 covers 14 residues. The CDR3 nucleotides read TGTGCCATCAGGGTTCCGAATAGCAATCAGCCCCAGCATTTT. Protein: CAIRVPNSNQPQHF.

There are a few counts of this clonotype. This chain links TRBV5-1 with TRBJ2-7; D is possibly TRBD2 (5 bases). The germline V and J ends were trimmed by 0 bases and 2 bases, with 9 bases remaining between them. CDR1 SGHRS and CDR2 YFSETQ come from the germline V gene. The CDR3 is made up of 14 amino acids. CDR3 residues: CASSLASHTYEQYF. CDR3 in DNA: TGCGCCAGCAGCTTGGCTAGCCACACCTACGAGCAGTACTTC.

The rearrangement links TRBV10-3 to TRBJ2-5, with a possible D match to TRBD2 (7 bases). This CDR3 has 16 residues. Germline values: CDR1 ENHRY, CDR2 SYGVKD. V dropped 6 bases and J dropped 5 bases, with 22 bases sitting between them. The CDR3 sequence: CAIRGALADPRETQYF. The CDR3 DNA is TGTGCCATCAGGGGGGCTCTAGCGGACCCCCGGGAGACCCAGTACTTC.

This rearrangement joins TRBV12-3 or TRBV12-4 to TRBJ1-5; TRBD1 aligns across 7 bases. Unmatched junction bases numbered 4, after V lost 6 bases and J lost 11 bases. CDR3 length: 11 amino acids. CDR3 nucleotides: TGTGCCAGCAGAAACGACAGGGCCCAGCATTTT. Protein product: CASRNDRAQHF.

V usage is TRBV20-1 and J usage is TRBJ2-7; a weak D match, TRBD2 (6 bases). The CDR3 loop spans 14 amino acids. In germline, CDR1 is DFQATT, CDR2 SNEGSKA (reference sequence). V was clipped by 0 bases and J by 3 bases, with 12 bases between them. DNA of the CDR3: TGCAGTGCTAGAGAGTCTTCGGGGGACTACGAGCAGTACTTC. Translated, it gives CSARESSGDYEQYF.

In the case of this clonotype: A much larger clone lies one base from this, so it may be a read error. This sequence joins TRBV2 and TRBJ1-5, with TRBD1 identical over 7 bases. V shed 3 bases and J 0 bases; nucleotides not matched to a gene: 2. Germline V CDR1 and CDR2: SNHLY, FYNNEI. This CDR3 has 15 residues. The CDR3 reads CASSEGQPSNQPQHF. The CDR3 DNA reads TGTGCCAGCAGTGAGGGACAGCCTAGCAATCAGCCCCAGCATTTT.

The chain employs TRBV19 and TRBJ2-2; 7 nucleotides agree with TRBD2. The CDR3 extends over 15 amino acids. The V gene's germline CDR1 is LNHDA and CDR2 SQIVND (reference sequence). V was clipped by 8 bases and J by 6 bases; unmatched bases: 12. The CDR3 is CASGNSGTGAGELFF. Written as DNA, the CDR3 is TGTGCCAGTGGGAACAGCGGGACGGGCGCCGGGGAGCTGTTTTTT.

This chain links TRBV2 with TRBJ2-5; 9 bases are a match to TRBD1. The CDR3 spans 14 residues. CDR1 and CDR2 from the germline V gene are SNHLY and FYNNEI. Trimming cost V 8 bases and J 9 bases; bases outside gene matches: 13. The CDR3 DNA sequence: TGTGCCAGCCGGGGACAGGGCATGGATCAGCCCCAGTACTTC. This sequence encodes CASRGQGMDQPQYF.

This clonotype was observed a few times. The rearrangement uses TRBV19 and TRBJ1-5; D is undetermined. The CDR3 has 14 residues. Germline V gives CDR1 LNHDA, CDR2 SQIVND (reference sequence). V lost 3 bases, J lost 6 bases, and 12 bases lay in between. This chain's CDR3 is CASSIPGRVQPQHF. DNA of the CDR3: TGTGCCAGTAGTATCCCAGGCCGGGTTCAGCCCCAGCATTTT. Using reference TRBV19 and TRBJ1-5 for the parts outside the CDR3, the full variable domain is DGGITQSPKYLFRKEGQNVTLSCEQNLNHDAMYWYRQDPGQGLRLIYYSQIVNDFQKGDIAEGYSVSREKKESFPLTVTSAQKNPTAFYLCASSIPGRVQPQHFGDGTRLSIL.

This clonotype was observed many times. The V and J genes are TRBV19 and TRBJ2-7; D might be TRBD2 (5 bases). This CDR3 contains 14 residues. Deletions cut 8 bases from V and 2 bases from J, with 16 bases between. Germline V lookup: CDR1 LNHDA, CDR2 SQIVND (reference sequence). The CDR3 region has the DNA TGTGCCAGTGGGGTTACGGGATTACCCTACGAGCAGTACTTC. As protein: CASGVTGLPYEQYF.

This clonotype came up many times. The chain uses TRBV2 and TRBJ2-6, with D perhaps given as TRBD1 or TRBD2 (5 bases each). Germline V gives CDR1 SNHLY, CDR2 FYNNEI. CDR3 length equals 15 residues. With 10 bases removed from V and 2 bases from J, the gap between germline ends came to 15 bases. The CDR3 nucleotides read TGTGCCATCTCCGGTGGGGGTGCTGGGGCCAACGTCCTGACTTTC. This sequence encodes CAISGGGAGANVLTF.

The rearrangement uses TRBV7-3 and TRBJ2-3, with D possibly being TRBD2 (6 bases). V lost 0 bases to trimming and J lost 5 bases, with 9 bases between them. The CDR3 extends over 14 amino acids. CDR1 is SGHTA, CDR2 FQGTGA, per germline. The CDR3 reads CASSLTRRGDTQYF. The CDR3 nucleotides read TGTGCCAGCAGCTTAACTAGGCGGGGAGATACGCAGTATTTT.

This clonotype has just a few counts. The V and J genes are TRBV2 and TRBJ2-5; 12 bases line up with TRBD2. Germline CDR1 reads SNHLY; CDR2 reads FYNNEI. There are 17 residues in the CDR3. The J segment lost 6 bases and the V segment lost 5 bases, leaving 13 bases of the junction unmatched. CDR3 region: CASSYYPSGRAGQTQYF. The DNA for the CDR3 is TGTGCCAGCAGTTACTACCCTAGCGGGAGGGCCGGACAGACCCAGTACTTC.

The chain combines TRBV29-1 with TRBJ2-5; TRBD1 matches 7 bases. V shed 8 bases and J 8 bases; nucleotides not matched to a gene: 11. The length of the CDR3 is 12 residues. Germline assignment: CDR1 SQVTM and CDR2 ANQGSEA. The CDR3 nucleotides are TGCAGCCAAGATCCGCACAGGGGAACCCAGTACTTC. Its protein product is CSQDPHRGTQYF.

A word on this clonotype: At one boundary the junction diverges from the germline segment, which might be a read error. The chain uses TRBV10-3 and TRBJ1-2; D ambiguous. Germline V lookup: CDR1 ENHRY, CDR2 SYGVKD. The CDR3 consists of 14 residues. CDR3 nucleotides: TGTGCCAGCAGTTTAAAACGGCTGAACTATGGCTACACCTTC. Residues: CASSLKRLNYGYTF.